The rows below give T cell receptor beta chains drawn from one sample of a study of control samples from healthy donors and cancer patients. Assay: immunoSEQ multiplex PCR; the TCRdb copy retains only in-frame clones and omits some. The table has roughly 190,000 clones, about 91% seen once; the top ten hold about 2%. Sequenced material: blood. Receptors originate from a man aged 30 to 39 in good health. The CDR3 runs from the conserved cysteine through the conserved F or W. D genes are given only for firm matches. Clone size is given for some rows only: seen once, a few or many times, or a class if the clone is expanded.

CDR3aa	CDR3nt	v_gene	j_gene	d_gene	abundance
CASSSGALSSYNEQFF	TGTGCCAGCAGTTCAGGCGCCCTGTCTTCCTACAATGAGCAGTTCTTC	TRBV27	TRBJ2-1	.	.
CASSSDRGGNQPQHF	TGTGCCAGCAGCTCGGACAGGGGAGGCAATCAGCCCCAGCATTTT	TRBV2	TRBJ1-5	TRBD1	.
CASRTVERNYGYTF	TGTGCCAGCAGGACCGTAGAGAGGAACTATGGCTACACCTTC	TRBV2	TRBJ1-2	.	many
CASSKPEETQYF	TGTGCCAGCAGTAAGCCGGAAGAGACCCAGTACTTC	TRBV6-2/TRBV6-3	TRBJ2-5	.	.
CASTEGYSNQPQHF	TGTGCCAGCACCGAGGGATATAGCAATCAGCCCCAGCATTTT	TRBV6-5	TRBJ1-5	.	.
CASSSGGGRIQYF	TGTGCCAGCAGCTCCGGGGGGGGTCGCATTCAGTACTTC	TRBV7-8	TRBJ2-4	TRBD2	.
CASSLAQENTQYF	TGTGCCAGCAGCTTAGCGCAGGAAAATACGCAGTATTTT	TRBV7-7	TRBJ2-3	.	.
CASSPNRDSNQPQHF	TGTGCCAGCAGTCCTAACAGGGATAGCAATCAGCCCCAGCATTTT	TRBV6-5	TRBJ1-5	.	.
CASSSLGTVNQPQHF	TGTGCCAGCAGCAGTCTCGGGACAGTCAATCAGCCCCAGCATTTT	TRBV14	TRBJ1-5	TRBD1	.
CASSRNYGYTF	TGTGCCAGCAGCCGTAATTATGGCTACACCTTC	TRBV12-3/TRBV12-4	TRBJ1-2	.	.
CASSPIPGLLNEKLFF	TGTGCCAGCTCACCCATACCGGGACTGCTTAATGAAAAACTGTTTTTT	TRBV18	TRBJ1-4	.	.
CASSQGGNLYEQYF	TGCGCCAGCAGCCAAGGGGGCAATCTCTACGAGCAGTACTTC	TRBV4-1	TRBJ2-7	.	.
CAKTTGANEKLFF	TGCGCCAAGACGACAGGTGCTAATGAAAAACTGTTTTTT	TRBV10-1	TRBJ1-4	.	.
CASSLVRAGGHEQYF	TGTGCCAGCAGCTTAGTAAGGGCAGGGGGCCACGAGCAGTACTTC	TRBV7-8	TRBJ2-7	TRBD1	.
CASSYGDRGPYGYTF	TGTGCCAGCAGTTACGGGGACAGGGGGCCCTATGGCTACACCTTC	TRBV6-5	TRBJ1-2	TRBD1	.
CASSLAREAFF	TGCGCCAGCAGCTTGGCCAGGGAAGCTTTCTTT	TRBV5-1	TRBJ1-1	.	.
CASSKVFPGQGASNSNQPQHF	TGTGCCAGCAGCAAAGTGTTTCCGGGACAGGGCGCAAGTAATAGCAATCAGCCCCAGCATTTT	TRBV21-1	TRBJ1-5	.	.
CASSPGGWPNYGYTF	TGTGCCAGCAGCCCTGGTGGGTGGCCTAACTATGGCTACACCTTC	TRBV5-5	TRBJ1-2	.	.
CASSLGGEKNIQYF	TGCGCCAGCAGCCTAGGGGGGGAAAAAAACATTCAGTACTTC	TRBV5-1	TRBJ2-4	.	once
CASRGQAEAFF	TGTGCCAGCAGGGGACAGGCCGAAGCTTTCTTT	TRBV12-3/TRBV12-4	TRBJ1-1	TRBD1	.
CSASFQNSMNTEAFF	TGCAGTGCTAGTTTTCAGAATAGTATGAACACTGAAGCTTTCTTT	TRBV20-1	TRBJ1-1	.	.
CATSRDSYEQYF	TGTGCCACCAGCAGAGACAGCTACGAGCAGTACTTC	TRBV15	TRBJ2-7	.	.
CASSQGHANTEAFF	TGTGCCAGCAGCCAAGGGCACGCGAACACTGAAGCTTTCTTT	TRBV3-1/TRBV3-2	TRBJ1-1	.	.
CASSADRGPYNEQFF	TGTGCCAGCAGCGCGGACAGGGGCCCCTACAATGAGCAGTTCTTC	TRBV9	TRBJ2-1	TRBD1	.
CATSRDRRDRGIWTEAFF	TGTGCCACCAGCAGAGATCGCCGGGACAGGGGGATTTGGACTGAAGCTTTCTTT	TRBV15	TRBJ1-1	TRBD1	.